This T cell receptor (beta chain) was sequenced in a study of blood T cell repertoires in COVID-19 (dated by TCRdb to about 2020). Turning to the overall study: Samples from collaborators originated in the United States, Italy and Spain and spanned both the acute and convalescent phases of COVID-19. The material from the prospective study consisted of cDNA or gDNA derived from T cells, B-cell-depleted T cells, or PBMCs. Subjects who had been exposed to COVID-19, were actively infected with it, or had recovered from it provided the deeply sampled blood TCRbeta repertoires that made up the dataset. A freely available public database, intended as a resource for researchers studying the immune response to SARS-CoV-2, is where the repertoires were released. The samples were drawn from two sources: the first 160 participants of the ongoing ImmuneRACE study, and approximately 1,300 subjects contributed by 6 global collaborators. A de-identified subject ID, COVID-19 status, age in years and sex were almost always included in the sample metadata. Where available, HLA class I and class II types were obtained from metadata supplied by the sample provider rather than from assay-based typing.

V and J are trimmed by 0 bases and 6 bases, and the gene matches miss 5 bases of the junction. Per the germline V gene, ENHRY is the CDR1 and SYGVKD is the CDR2. The CDR3 measures 14 amino acids from cysteine to phenylalanine. Left in the record is the CDR3 DNA by itself, 42 bases read in frame from the first base. General findings and caveats noted by the study authors: Clinical and demographic metadata were provided uncurated, with the amount varying by source and participant.

TCRbeta CDR3 regions were amplified from genomic DNA using the immunoSEQ Assay, a bias-controlled multiplex PCR. On the authors' methods: The number of nucleated cells in each sample was estimated by amplification of reference gene primers within the assay. To quantify the absolute abundance of each unique TCRbeta CDR3 rearrangement, sequence reads were collapsed and filtered. For each sample, productive Simpson clonality was calculated as the square root of Simpson's diversity index across productive rearrangements. The table was pulled from immuneACCESS by TCRdb, which kept in-frame rearrangements only. Such tables lose some clones; where checked, under half of the loss comes from unresolved V genes, and the rest has no known cause. That table supplies the V and J calls and clone size; D and trimming were determined from the DNA. The sample table records some 200,000 clones; 80% to 90% of these occur just once. Roughly 4.6% of the sample rests with the top ten.

A second Seattle source provided samples from volunteer blood donors who had recovered from COVID-19. Collaborating institutions collected whole blood in K2EDTA tubes following their own protocols. For TCRbeta analysis, collaborator samples were shipped as frozen whole blood, as isolated PBMCs, or as DNA extracted from either sample type. As to this clone: What this receptor recognizes is not known. Base qualities are not recorded, but no much larger clone differs from it by a single base.

The chain uses TRBV10-3 and TRBJ2-7, with 7 bases in between that match TRBD1. Sequenced sample: peripheral blood. The receptor's source is an older woman who had recovered from COVID-19. The encoded CDR3 is CAISESGRGSEQYF. The nucleotides read TGTGCCATCAGTGAGTCCGGCAGGGGGAGCGAGCAGTACTTC.